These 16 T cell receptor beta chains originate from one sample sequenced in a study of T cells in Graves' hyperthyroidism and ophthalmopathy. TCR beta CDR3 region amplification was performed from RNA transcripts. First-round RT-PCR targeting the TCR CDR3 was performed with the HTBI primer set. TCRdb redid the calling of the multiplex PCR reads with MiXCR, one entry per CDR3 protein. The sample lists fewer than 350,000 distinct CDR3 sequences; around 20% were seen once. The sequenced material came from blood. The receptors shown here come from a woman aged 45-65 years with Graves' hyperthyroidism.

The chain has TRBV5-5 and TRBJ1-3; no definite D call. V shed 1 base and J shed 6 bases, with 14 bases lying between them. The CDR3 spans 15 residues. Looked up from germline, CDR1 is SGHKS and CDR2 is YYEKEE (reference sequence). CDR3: CASSLQIRSPNTIYF. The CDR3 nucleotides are TGTGCCAGCAGCTTGCAGATCCGGTCCCCAAACACCATATATTTT.

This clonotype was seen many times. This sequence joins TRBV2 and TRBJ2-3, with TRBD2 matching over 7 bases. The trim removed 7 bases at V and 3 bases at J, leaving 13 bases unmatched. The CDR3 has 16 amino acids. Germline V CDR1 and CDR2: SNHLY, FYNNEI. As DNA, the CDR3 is TGTGCCAGCATTCAACCCTCCGGGACTAAAACAGATACGCAGTATTTT. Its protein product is CASIQPSGTKTDTQYF.

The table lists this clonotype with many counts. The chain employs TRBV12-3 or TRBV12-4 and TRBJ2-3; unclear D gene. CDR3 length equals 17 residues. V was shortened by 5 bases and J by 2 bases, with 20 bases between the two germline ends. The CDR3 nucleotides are TGTGCCAGCAGTCCGACGCGTGGCGGCAGGATCACAGATACGCAGTATTTT. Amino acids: CASSPTRGGRITDTQYF.

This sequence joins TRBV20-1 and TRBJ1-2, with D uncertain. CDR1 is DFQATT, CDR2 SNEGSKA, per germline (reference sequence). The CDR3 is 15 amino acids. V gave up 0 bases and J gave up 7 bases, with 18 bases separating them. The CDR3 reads CSARDRSSGPGGYTF. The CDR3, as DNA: TGCAGTGCTAGAGATCGGAGTAGCGGGCCGGGTGGCTACACCTTC.

CDR3 bases: TGCAGTGCTAGAGATAGAAGGCGGAGCCATACCGAGCAGTACTTC. Protein: CSARDRRRSHTEQYF. The rearrangement links TRBV20-1 to TRBJ2-7; D is ambiguous. The CDR3 length is 15 residues. V lost 0 bases to trimming and J lost 6 bases, with 18 bases between them. The germline CDR1 and CDR2 sequences are DFQATT and SNEGSKA (reference sequence).

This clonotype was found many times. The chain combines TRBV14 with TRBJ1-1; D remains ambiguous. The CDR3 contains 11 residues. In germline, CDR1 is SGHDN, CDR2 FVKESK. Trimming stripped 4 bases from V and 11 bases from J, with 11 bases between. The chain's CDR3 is CASSPTSAAFF. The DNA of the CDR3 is TGTGCCAGCAGCCCCACATCGGCCGCTTTCTTT.

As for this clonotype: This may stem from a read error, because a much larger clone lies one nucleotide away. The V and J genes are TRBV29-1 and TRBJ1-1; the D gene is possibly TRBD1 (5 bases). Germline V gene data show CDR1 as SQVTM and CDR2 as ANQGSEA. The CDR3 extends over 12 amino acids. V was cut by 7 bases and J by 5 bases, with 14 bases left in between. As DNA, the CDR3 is TGCAGCGCCGACGGGGGTGGGACTGAAGCTTTCTTT. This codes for CSADGGGTEAFF.

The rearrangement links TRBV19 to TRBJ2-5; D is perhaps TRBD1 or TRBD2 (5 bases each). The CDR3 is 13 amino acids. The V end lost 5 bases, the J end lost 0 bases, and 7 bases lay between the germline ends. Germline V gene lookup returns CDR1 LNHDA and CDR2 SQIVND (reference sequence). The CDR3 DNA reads TGTGCCAGTAGTCAGGGACACCAAGAGACCCAGTACTTC. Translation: CASSQGHQETQYF.

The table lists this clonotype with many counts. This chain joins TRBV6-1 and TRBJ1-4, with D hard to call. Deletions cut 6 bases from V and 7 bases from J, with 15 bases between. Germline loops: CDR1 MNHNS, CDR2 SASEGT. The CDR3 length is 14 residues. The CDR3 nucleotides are TGTGCCAGCAGAGCGAATGGGATCAGTGAAAAACTGTTTTTT. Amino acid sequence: CASRANGISEKLFF.

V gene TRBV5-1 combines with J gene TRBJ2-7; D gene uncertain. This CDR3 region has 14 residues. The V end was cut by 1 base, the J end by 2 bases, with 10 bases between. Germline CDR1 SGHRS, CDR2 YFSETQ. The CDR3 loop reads CASSLNTEAYEQYF. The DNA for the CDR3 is TGCGCCAGCAGCTTGAATACGGAAGCCTACGAGCAGTACTTC.

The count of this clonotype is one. The CDR3, as DNA: TGTGCCAGCAGCAGTAGACTAGCGGGACTCTACAATGAGCAGTTCTTC. Amino acids: CASSSRLAGLYNEQFF. The rearrangement uses TRBV9 and TRBJ2-1, with 11 bases matching TRBD2. V lost 4 bases, J lost 3 bases, and 6 bases stayed unmatched. Germline assignment: CDR1 SGDLS and CDR2 YYNGEE. This CDR3 comprises 16 residues.

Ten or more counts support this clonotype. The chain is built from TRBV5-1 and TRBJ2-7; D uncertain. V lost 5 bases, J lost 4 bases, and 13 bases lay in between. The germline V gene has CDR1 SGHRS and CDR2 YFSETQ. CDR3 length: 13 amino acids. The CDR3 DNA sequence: TGCGCCAGCAGACCCGGAGACCCATACGAGCAGTACTTC. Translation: CASRPGDPYEQYF.

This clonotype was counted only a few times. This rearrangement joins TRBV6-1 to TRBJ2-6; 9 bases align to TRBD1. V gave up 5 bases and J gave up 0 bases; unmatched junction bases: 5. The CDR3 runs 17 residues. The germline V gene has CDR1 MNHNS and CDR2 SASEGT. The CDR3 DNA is TGTGCCAGCAGTTGGACAGGGGTCCTCTCTGGGGCCAACGTCCTGACTTTC. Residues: CASSWTGVLSGANVLTF.

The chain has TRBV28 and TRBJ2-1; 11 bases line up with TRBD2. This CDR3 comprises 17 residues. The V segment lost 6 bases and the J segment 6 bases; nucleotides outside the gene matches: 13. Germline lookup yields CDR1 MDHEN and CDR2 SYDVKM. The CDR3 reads CASRRPGLAEGRNEQFF. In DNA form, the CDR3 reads TGTGCCAGCAGGAGACCGGGACTAGCGGAAGGCCGCAATGAGCAGTTCTTC.

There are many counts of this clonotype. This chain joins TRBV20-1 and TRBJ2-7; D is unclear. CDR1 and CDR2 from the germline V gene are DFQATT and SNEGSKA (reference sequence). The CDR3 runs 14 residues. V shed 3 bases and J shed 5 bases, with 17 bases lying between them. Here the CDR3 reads CSASGSTGYDEQYF. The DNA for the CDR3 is TGCAGTGCTAGCGGCTCGACGGGTTATGACGAGCAGTACTTC.

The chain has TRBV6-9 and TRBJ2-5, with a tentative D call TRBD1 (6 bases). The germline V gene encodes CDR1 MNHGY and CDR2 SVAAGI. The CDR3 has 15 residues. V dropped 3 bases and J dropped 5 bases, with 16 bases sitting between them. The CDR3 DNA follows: TGTGCCAGCAGTTACACCCAGGGGATTAGGGAGACCCAGTACTTC. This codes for CASSYTQGIRETQYF.